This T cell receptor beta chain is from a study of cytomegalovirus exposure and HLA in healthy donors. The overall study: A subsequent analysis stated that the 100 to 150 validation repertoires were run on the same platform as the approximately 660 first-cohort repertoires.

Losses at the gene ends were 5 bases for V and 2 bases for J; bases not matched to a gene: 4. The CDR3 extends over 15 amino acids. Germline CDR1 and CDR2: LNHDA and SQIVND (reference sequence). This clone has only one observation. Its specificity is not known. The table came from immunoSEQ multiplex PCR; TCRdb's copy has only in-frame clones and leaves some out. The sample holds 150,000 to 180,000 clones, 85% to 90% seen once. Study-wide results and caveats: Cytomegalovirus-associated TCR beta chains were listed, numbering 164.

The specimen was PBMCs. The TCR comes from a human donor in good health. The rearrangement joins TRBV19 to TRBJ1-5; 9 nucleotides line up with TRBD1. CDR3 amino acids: CASSLRTGGNQPQHF. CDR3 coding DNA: TGTGCCAGTAGTCTCAGGACAGGGGGCAATCAGCCCCAGCATTTT.